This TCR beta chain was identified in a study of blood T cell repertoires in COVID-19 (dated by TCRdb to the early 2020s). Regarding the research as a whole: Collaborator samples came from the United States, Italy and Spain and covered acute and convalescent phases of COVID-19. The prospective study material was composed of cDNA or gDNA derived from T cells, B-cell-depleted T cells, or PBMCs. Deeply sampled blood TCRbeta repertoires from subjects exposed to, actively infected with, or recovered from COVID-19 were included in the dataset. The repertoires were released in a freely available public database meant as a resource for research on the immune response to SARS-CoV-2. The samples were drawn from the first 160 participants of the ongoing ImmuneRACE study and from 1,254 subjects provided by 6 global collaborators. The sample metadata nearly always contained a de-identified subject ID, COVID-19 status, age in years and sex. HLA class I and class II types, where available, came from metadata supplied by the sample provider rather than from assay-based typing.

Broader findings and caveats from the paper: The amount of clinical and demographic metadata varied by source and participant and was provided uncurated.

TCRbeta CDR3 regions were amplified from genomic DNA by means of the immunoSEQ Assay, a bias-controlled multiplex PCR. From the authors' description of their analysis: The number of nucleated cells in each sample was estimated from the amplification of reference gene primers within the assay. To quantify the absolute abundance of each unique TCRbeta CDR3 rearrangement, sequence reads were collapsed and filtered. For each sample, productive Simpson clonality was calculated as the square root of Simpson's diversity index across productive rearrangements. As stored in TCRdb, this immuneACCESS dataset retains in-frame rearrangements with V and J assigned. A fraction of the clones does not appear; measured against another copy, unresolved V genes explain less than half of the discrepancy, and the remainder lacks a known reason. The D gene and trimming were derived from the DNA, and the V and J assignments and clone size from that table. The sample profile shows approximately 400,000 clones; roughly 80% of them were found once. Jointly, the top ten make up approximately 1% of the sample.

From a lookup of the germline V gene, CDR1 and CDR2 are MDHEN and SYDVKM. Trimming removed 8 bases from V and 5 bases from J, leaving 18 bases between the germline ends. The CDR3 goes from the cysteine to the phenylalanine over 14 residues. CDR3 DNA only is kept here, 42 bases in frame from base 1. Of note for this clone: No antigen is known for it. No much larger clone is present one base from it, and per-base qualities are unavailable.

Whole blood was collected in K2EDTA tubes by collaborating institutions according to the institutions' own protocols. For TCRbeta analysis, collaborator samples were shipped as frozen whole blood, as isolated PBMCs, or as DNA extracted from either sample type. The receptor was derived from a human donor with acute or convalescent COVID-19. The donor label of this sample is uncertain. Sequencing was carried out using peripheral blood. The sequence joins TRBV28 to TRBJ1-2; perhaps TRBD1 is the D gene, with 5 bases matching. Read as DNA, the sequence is TGTGCCAGCTTTAATAGGGGCCTACAATATGGCTACACCTTC. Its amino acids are CASFNRGLQYGYTF.